This TCR beta chain was observed in a study of T cell clonality in common variable immunodeficiency. In its sample, this clone was seen many times. Its target is not known. The read is 3 residues too short to cover the CDR3 end, so that end is filled in from the germline J gene. Broader study findings: Compared with healthy controls, CVID subjects showed increased TCRbeta clonality, mostly in about a third. Common variable immunodeficiency TCR beta sequences reportedly had fewer deletions and N-nucleotide insertions.

The CDR3 totals 15 residues. The V segment lost 6 bases and the J segment 4 bases; nucleotides outside the gene matches: 14. Germline values: CDR1 DFQATT, CDR2 SNEGSKA (reference sequence). Sequenced by immunoSEQ multiplex PCR; TCRdb stores in-frame clones only, minus some. The sample is made up of more than 35,000 clones, none counted only once. The chain combines TRBV20-1 with TRBJ2-7, with 8 positions matching TRBD1. The sequence was obtained from a person aged 18 to 75 in good health. The sample taken for sequencing was peripheral blood mononuclear cells. The DNA read from the CDR3 is TGCAGTGCCAGGATCGGACAGGGAGAGATTTACGAG. Translated, it gives CSARIGQGEIYE. The complete CDR3 protein is CSARIGQGEIYEQYF.